This entry describes one T cell receptor beta chain. The antigen it binds to is not known. The record has no base qualities; no much larger clone is one base away. The data originate from a study of blood T cell repertoires in COVID-19 (dated by TCRdb to about 2020). Looking at the study overall: Samples covering the acute and convalescent phases of COVID-19 were provided by collaborators in the United States, Italy and Spain. The material from the prospective study consisted of cDNA or gDNA derived from T cells, B-cell-depleted T cells, or PBMCs. Deeply sampled blood TCRbeta repertoires from subjects exposed to, actively infected with, or recovered from COVID-19 were included in the dataset. A freely available public database, intended as a resource for researchers studying the immune response to SARS-CoV-2, is where the repertoires were released. The samples were drawn from two sources: the first 160 participants of the ongoing ImmuneRACE study, and 1,000 to 1,500 subjects contributed by 6 global collaborators. Nearly every sample came with metadata listing a de-identified subject ID, COVID-19 status, age in years and sex. Where available, HLA class I and class II types were obtained from metadata supplied by the sample provider rather than from assay-based typing.

Collaborating institutions collected whole blood in K2EDTA tubes following their own protocols. For TCRbeta analysis, collaborator samples were shipped as frozen whole blood, as isolated PBMCs, or as DNA extracted from either sample type. General conclusions and limits of the study: The quantity of clinical and demographic metadata differed by source and by participant and was supplied without curation.

TCRbeta CDR3 regions were amplified from genomic DNA by means of the immunoSEQ Assay, a bias-controlled multiplex PCR. The authors' analysis ran thus. The number of nucleated cells in each sample was estimated from the amplification of reference gene primers within the assay. To quantify the absolute abundance of each unique TCRbeta CDR3 rearrangement, sequence reads were collapsed and filtered. For each sample, productive Simpson clonality was calculated as the square root of Simpson's diversity index over productive rearrangements. TCRdb took over this immuneACCESS table, retaining in-frame rearrangements with V and J assigned. Such tables are incomplete; in checked studies, under half of the missing clones stem from an unresolved V gene, and the remainder is unexplained. That table supplies the V and J calls and clone size; D and trimming were determined from the DNA. Here the sample has roughly 150,000 clones; 65% to 85% occur a single time. Approximately 5% of the sample goes to the ten largest clones.

Via the germline V gene (reference sequence), CDR1 is SEHNR and CDR2 FQNEAQ. V loses 4 bases at its end and J loses 0 bases; junction bases beyond the gene matches: 8. The CDR3 contains 17 residues, cysteine and phenylalanine counted. Left in the record is the CDR3 DNA by itself, 51 bases read in frame from the first base. The TCR comes from a woman aged 50 to 60 with acute or convalescent COVID-19. The sequenced sample consisted of peripheral blood. Recombination linked TRBV7-9 to TRBJ1-1, with 10 bases in between that match TRBD1. The CDR3 loop reads CASSSRQGADLNTEAFF. The nucleotide sequence reads as follows: TGTGCCAGCAGCTCTCGACAGGGGGCGGACCTGAACACTGAAGCTTTCTTT.